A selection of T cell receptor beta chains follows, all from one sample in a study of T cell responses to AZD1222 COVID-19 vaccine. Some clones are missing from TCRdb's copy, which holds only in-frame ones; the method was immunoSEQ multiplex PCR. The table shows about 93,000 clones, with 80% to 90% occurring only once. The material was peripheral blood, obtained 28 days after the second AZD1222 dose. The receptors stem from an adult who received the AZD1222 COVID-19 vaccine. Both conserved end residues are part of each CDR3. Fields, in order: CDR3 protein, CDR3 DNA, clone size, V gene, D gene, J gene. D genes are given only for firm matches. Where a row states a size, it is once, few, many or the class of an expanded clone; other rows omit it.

CDR3 protein: CASRETGYTEAFF; CDR3 DNA: TGTGCCAGCAGAGAAACAGGTTACACTGAAGCTTTCTTT; clone size: NA; V gene: TRBV28; D gene: NA; J gene: TRBJ1-1
CDR3 protein: CASSYGTSGRQTQYF; CDR3 DNA: TGTGCCAGCAGTTACGGGACTAGCGGGCGTCAGACCCAGTACTTC; clone size: NA; V gene: TRBV6-5; D gene: TRBD2; J gene: TRBJ2-5
CDR3 protein: CASLGDGLNGYTF; CDR3 DNA: TGTGCCAGCCTAGGAGATGGGCTGAATGGCTACACCTTC; clone size: NA; V gene: TRBV12-3/TRBV12-4; D gene: NA; J gene: TRBJ1-2
CDR3 protein: CASSLREGDTQYF; CDR3 DNA: TGTGCCAGCAGCTTAAGGGAGGGGGATACGCAGTATTTT; clone size: NA; V gene: TRBV11-3; D gene: TRBD2; J gene: TRBJ2-3
CDR3 protein: CASSPTSGGLTNEQFF; CDR3 DNA: TGCGCCAGCAGCCCTACGTCGGGGGGACTGACCAATGAGCAGTTCTTC; clone size: NA; V gene: TRBV5-1; D gene: TRBD2; J gene: TRBJ2-1
CDR3 protein: CASSLDSTTGNTIYF; CDR3 DNA: TGTGCCAGCAGTCTCGACAGCACAACAGGAAACACCATATATTTT; clone size: few; V gene: TRBV5-4; D gene: NA; J gene: TRBJ1-3
CDR3 protein: CASSYSVRGTYEQYF; CDR3 DNA: TGTGCCAGCAGTTACTCGGTCAGGGGTACCTACGAGCAGTACTTC; clone size: NA; V gene: TRBV6-5; D gene: NA; J gene: TRBJ2-7
CDR3 protein: CAWSPLGPQFF; CDR3 DNA: TGTGCCTGGAGTCCCCTAGGTCCCCAGTTCTTC; clone size: once; V gene: TRBV30; D gene: NA; J gene: TRBJ2-1
CDR3 protein: CAAKGQGAGGYTF; CDR3 DNA: TGTGCCGCCAAGGGACAGGGGGCCGGTGGCTACACCTTC; clone size: NA; V gene: TRBV6-5; D gene: TRBD1; J gene: TRBJ1-2
CDR3 protein: CASSLLGVEGNIQYF; CDR3 DNA: TGTGCCAGCAGTCTACTCGGGGTGGAGGGCAACATTCAGTACTTC; clone size: NA; V gene: TRBV6-2/TRBV6-3; D gene: NA; J gene: TRBJ2-4
CDR3 protein: CASSLMGGAGNTIYF; CDR3 DNA: TGTGCCAGCAGCCTTATGGGGGGTGCTGGAAACACCATATATTTT; clone size: NA; V gene: TRBV3-1/TRBV3-2; D gene: NA; J gene: TRBJ1-3
CDR3 protein: CASSYSIGVQDTQYF; CDR3 DNA: TGTGCCAGCAGTTACTCGATTGGGGTTCAAGATACGCAGTATTTT; clone size: NA; V gene: TRBV6-2/TRBV6-3; D gene: NA; J gene: TRBJ2-3
CDR3 protein: CASSQDGNGYTF; CDR3 DNA: TGTGCCAGCTCCCAGGACGGCAATGGCTACACCTTC; clone size: NA; V gene: TRBV2; D gene: NA; J gene: TRBJ1-2
CDR3 protein: CASSQLQGENTEAFF; CDR3 DNA: TGTGCCAGCTCTCAACTCCAGGGGGAGAACACTGAAGCTTTCTTT; clone size: once; V gene: TRBV18; D gene: TRBD1; J gene: TRBJ1-1
CDR3 protein: CASTGSNQPQHF; CDR3 DNA: TGTGCCAGCACTGGGTCCAATCAGCCCCAGCATTTT; clone size: NA; V gene: TRBV6-6; D gene: NA; J gene: TRBJ1-5
CDR3 protein: CATSRDDYGYTF; CDR3 DNA: TGTGCCACCAGCAGAGATGACTATGGCTACACCTTC; clone size: once; V gene: TRBV15; D gene: NA; J gene: TRBJ1-2
CDR3 protein: CAWIRDRGTTNEKLFF; CDR3 DNA: TGTGCCTGGATCCGGGACAGGGGGACAACTAATGAAAAACTGTTTTTT; clone size: once; V gene: TRBV30; D gene: TRBD1; J gene: TRBJ1-4
CDR3 protein: CASSEGQFNQPQHF; CDR3 DNA: TGTGCCAGCAGCGAGGGACAGTTCAATCAGCCCCAGCATTTT; clone size: NA; V gene: TRBV7-6; D gene: TRBD1; J gene: TRBJ1-5
CDR3 protein: CASSRVAGSSYNEQFF; CDR3 DNA: TGTGCCAGCAGCCGTGTAGCGGGGAGCTCCTACAATGAGCAGTTCTTC; clone size: NA; V gene: TRBV7-2; D gene: TRBD2; J gene: TRBJ2-1
CDR3 protein: CSARGQEKLFF; CDR3 DNA: TGCAGTGCCAGGGGACAAGAAAAACTGTTTTTT; clone size: NA; V gene: TRBV20-1; D gene: NA; J gene: TRBJ1-4
CDR3 protein: CASSQEGFYNEQFF; CDR3 DNA: TGTGCCAGCAGCCAGGAGGGCTTCTACAATGAGCAGTTCTTC; clone size: NA; V gene: TRBV3-1/TRBV3-2; D gene: NA; J gene: TRBJ2-1
CDR3 protein: CASSTGRVSGANVLTF; CDR3 DNA: TGTGCCAGTAGTACTGGACGGGTCTCTGGGGCCAACGTCCTGACTTTC; clone size: NA; V gene: TRBV19; D gene: NA; J gene: TRBJ2-6
CDR3 protein: CASSLSRDRAGSTGELFF; CDR3 DNA: TGTGCCAGCAGTTTATCCCGGGACAGGGCGGGGAGTACCGGGGAGCTGTTTTTT; clone size: NA; V gene: TRBV27; D gene: TRBD1; J gene: TRBJ2-2
CDR3 protein: CASSYGDRVTTQYF; CDR3 DNA: TGTGCCAGCAGCTACGGGGACAGGGTGACCACCCAGTACTTC; clone size: NA; V gene: TRBV7-6; D gene: TRBD1; J gene: TRBJ2-5
CDR3 protein: CASSAASGRSYEQFF; CDR3 DNA: TGTGCCAGCAGCGCTGCTAGCGGGAGGAGCTATGAGCAGTTCTTC; clone size: NA; V gene: TRBV9; D gene: TRBD2; J gene: TRBJ2-1
CDR3 protein: CASSVGEAGRSEAFF; CDR3 DNA: TGTGCCAGCAGCGTAGGCGAGGCAGGGAGATCTGAAGCTTTCTTT; clone size: once; V gene: TRBV9; D gene: NA; J gene: TRBJ1-1
CDR3 protein: CATSGGHVPFSIYF; CDR3 DNA: TGTGCCACCAGCGGGGGACATGTACCCTTCTCCATATATTTT; clone size: once; V gene: TRBV15; D gene: NA; J gene: TRBJ1-3
CDR3 protein: CAWSVRGSGSPLHF; CDR3 DNA: TGTGCCTGGAGTGTACGGGGAAGCGGGTCACCCCTCCACTTT; clone size: few; V gene: TRBV30; D gene: NA; J gene: TRBJ1-6
CDR3 protein: CASSPPSSGPTGELFF; CDR3 DNA: TGTGCCAGCTCACCACCGTCTAGCGGGCCCACCGGGGAGCTGTTTTTT; clone size: NA; V gene: TRBV18; D gene: TRBD2; J gene: TRBJ2-2
CDR3 protein: CASRLGTKNIQYF; CDR3 DNA: TGCGCCAGCAGACTGGGAACCAAAAACATTCAGTACTTC; clone size: NA; V gene: TRBV10-2; D gene: NA; J gene: TRBJ2-4
CDR3 protein: CATRAGFSNEQFF; CDR3 DNA: TGTGCCACCAGAGCGGGGTTCTCCAATGAGCAGTTCTTC; clone size: NA; V gene: TRBV24-1; D gene: TRBD2; J gene: TRBJ2-1
CDR3 protein: CASSQVWGRGWANTEAFF; CDR3 DNA: TGTGCCAGCAGCCAAGTTTGGGGCAGGGGGTGGGCGAACACTGAAGCTTTCTTT; clone size: NA; V gene: TRBV3-1/TRBV3-2; D gene: TRBD1; J gene: TRBJ1-1
CDR3 protein: CASSQDSGEQFF; CDR3 DNA: TGTGCCAGCAGCCAAGATTCGGGTGAGCAGTTCTTC; clone size: NA; V gene: TRBV4-2; D gene: NA; J gene: TRBJ2-1
CDR3 protein: CASSLHGSAEAFF; CDR3 DNA: TGTGCCAGCAGCCTCCACGGGAGCGCTGAAGCTTTCTTT; clone size: NA; V gene: TRBV3-1/TRBV3-2; D gene: NA; J gene: TRBJ1-1
CDR3 protein: CASSRPGQGASSGANVLTF; CDR3 DNA: TGTGCCAGCTCACGGCCGGGACAGGGTGCTAGCTCTGGGGCCAACGTCCTGACTTTC; clone size: NA; V gene: TRBV18; D gene: TRBD1; J gene: TRBJ2-6
CDR3 protein: CASTPFRGLNTEAFF; CDR3 DNA: TGTGCCAGTACCCCATTTCGGGGGTTGAACACTGAAGCTTTCTTT; clone size: NA; V gene: TRBV19; D gene: NA; J gene: TRBJ1-1
CDR3 protein: CASSFSTVLRVTGNTIYF; CDR3 DNA: TGTGCCAGCAGCTTTTCTACGGTTTTGCGGGTTACCGGAAACACCATATATTTT; clone size: NA; V gene: TRBV7-9; D gene: NA; J gene: TRBJ1-3
CDR3 protein: CASSQDTAGELFF; CDR3 DNA: TGTGCCAGCAGCCAAGACACTGCCGGGGAGCTGTTTTTT; clone size: NA; V gene: TRBV7-3; D gene: NA; J gene: TRBJ2-2
CDR3 protein: CASSQVGNYNGKLFF; CDR3 DNA: TGTGCCAGCAGCCAAGTGGGCAATTATAACGGGAAACTGTTTTTT; clone size: NA; V gene: TRBV14; D gene: NA; J gene: TRBJ1-4
CDR3 protein: CATRTSTDTQYF; CDR3 DNA: TGTGCCACCCGGACTAGCACAGATACGCAGTATTTT; clone size: NA; V gene: TRBV6-5; D gene: NA; J gene: TRBJ2-3
CDR3 protein: CASSYLTGGGNTEAFF; CDR3 DNA: TGCGCCAGCAGTTATCTCACAGGGGGAGGGAACACTGAAGCTTTCTTT; clone size: once; V gene: TRBV5-1; D gene: TRBD1; J gene: TRBJ1-1
CDR3 protein: CASSYSFSVGAEAFF; CDR3 DNA: TGTGCCAGCAGTTACTCGTTCTCGGTTGGCGCTGAAGCTTTCTTT; clone size: NA; V gene: TRBV6-5; D gene: NA; J gene: TRBJ1-1
CDR3 protein: CASSLGGRPPYNEQFF; CDR3 DNA: TGTGCCAGCAGCTTAGGCGGGCGGCCGCCCTACAATGAGCAGTTCTTC; clone size: once; V gene: TRBV7-2; D gene: NA; J gene: TRBJ2-1
CDR3 protein: CASSTLLGGYTEAFF; CDR3 DNA: TGTGCCAGCAGTACCTTACTAGGAGGCTACACTGAAGCTTTCTTT; clone size: few; V gene: TRBV27; D gene: NA; J gene: TRBJ1-1
CDR3 protein: CSVDRGGQETQYF; CDR3 DNA: TGCAGCGTTGACAGGGGGGGCCAAGAGACCCAGTACTTC; clone size: few; V gene: TRBV29-1; D gene: NA; J gene: TRBJ2-5